The present entry profiles one T cell receptor beta chain with its context. The data were obtained in a study of blood T cell repertoires in COVID-19. The wider study: T cells, B-cell-depleted T cells, or PBMCs provided the cDNA or gDNA that served as material.

As handled by the study authors: Reference gene primer amplification in the assay estimated nucleated cell counts. The data were produced by immunoSEQ multiplex PCR, yet TCRdb's version contains in-frame clones alone and is incomplete. V and J calls and clone size follow that table, whereas D and trimming were derived from the DNA. The sample lists about 91,000 clones, about 80% occurring once. Deletions cut 2 bases from V and 7 bases from J, with 6 bases between. Germline assignment: CDR1 MNHNY and CDR2 SVGAGI (reference sequence). This CDR3 is 13 amino acids long. V usage is TRBV6-6 and J usage is TRBJ1-6; D remains unclear. The sample taken for sequencing was peripheral blood. This receptor was obtained from an older man with acute or convalescent COVID-19. The CDR3 sequence is CASSYGENSPLHF. The DNA for the CDR3 is TGTGCCAGCAGTTACGGGGAGAATTCACCCCTCCACTTT.